The clone carrying this TCR beta chain was recorded many times. Its antigen is as yet unknown. Losses at the gene ends were 3 bases for V and 5 bases for J; bases not matched to a gene: 5. The V gene's germline CDR1 is SGHAT and CDR2 FQNNGV. This CDR3 region has 15 residues. Constant-region reverse primers amplified full-length variable regions, followed by semi-nested Nested Universal Primer A PCR. TCRdb redid the calling of the 5' RACE reads with MiXCR, one entry per CDR3 protein. The sample lists 34,000 or so distinct CDR3 sequences; 20% to 30% were seen once. Treg sorting used a CD4+CD25+CD127-/low gate. Study-wide results and caveats: The larger-cohort validation was restricted to a single TCR beta V-J rearrangement rather than whole repertoires. The TCR gene usage of tumor memory CD4+ T cells clustered together with blood and lymph node memory CD4+ cells and with lymph node naive CD4+ cells. Tumor-infiltrating Treg TCR alpha and beta sequences overlapped most with tumor naive CD4+ T cells, then blood naive.

The origin of this receptor is a female donor with breast cancer. The sequencing sample was made of tumor-infiltrating Tregs sorted from the breast tumor. The chain couples TRBV11-2 to TRBJ2-7; TRBD2 agrees at 12 bases. CDR3 sequence (DNA): TGTGCCAGCAGCTTGACTAGCGGGAGTTTCCACGAGCAGTACTTC. Amino acid sequence: CASSLTSGSFHEQYF.